This is a list of T cell receptor beta chains from one sample in a study of shared clonotypes between healthy human individuals. Here immunoSEQ multiplex PCR was the method, and the copy in TCRdb shows in-frame clones only, minus some. The table records about 1.9 million clones, 93% of them present only once. The sample consisted of naive CD8+ T cells from PBMCs. The receptors come from a young man in good health. Some clones in this sample may be carry-over from other donors' samples. CDR3s include the opening cysteine and the closing phenylalanine or tryptophan. The order of the fields is CDR3 length, clone size, J gene, D gene, V gene, CDR3 DNA, CDR3 protein. D genes are given only for firm matches. Not every row has a clone size; where given, it reads once, few, many or a size class.

len: 14; abundance: -; j_gene: TRBJ2-5; d_gene: -; v_gene: TRBV29-1; CDR3nt: TGCAGCGTTCTTGGGGGGCCAATAGGAGAGACCCAGTACTTC; CDR3aa: CSVLGGPIGETQYF
len: 13; abundance: -; j_gene: TRBJ2-7; d_gene: TRBD2; v_gene: TRBV6-1; CDR3nt: TGTGCCAGCCGACTAGCGGGAGAGTATGAGCAGTACTTC; CDR3aa: CASRLAGEYEQYF
len: 15; abundance: -; j_gene: TRBJ2-5; d_gene: TRBD1; v_gene: TRBV27; CDR3nt: TGTGCCAGCAGTTCACCCAGACAGGGGAAAGAGACCCAGTACTTC; CDR3aa: CASSSPRQGKETQYF
len: 11; abundance: few; j_gene: TRBJ1-1; d_gene: -; v_gene: TRBV19; CDR3nt: TGTGCCAGTATTTGGGGGACTGAAGCTTTCTTT; CDR3aa: CASIWGTEAFF
len: 14; abundance: -; j_gene: TRBJ1-2; d_gene: -; v_gene: TRBV2; CDR3nt: TGTGCCAGCAGGGGGACTGCGGATAGTTATGGCTACACCTTC; CDR3aa: CASRGTADSYGYTF
len: 16; abundance: -; j_gene: TRBJ2-7; d_gene: TRBD2; v_gene: TRBV6-5; CDR3nt: TGTGCCAGCAGTTACTTTCTAGCGGGAGGGATCCACGAGCAGTACTTC; CDR3aa: CASSYFLAGGIHEQYF
len: 16; abundance: -; j_gene: TRBJ2-3; d_gene: TRBD2; v_gene: TRBV4-2; CDR3nt: TGTGCCAGCAGCCCGCGCGGGGGGGGCCTAGCAGATACGCAGTATTTT; CDR3aa: CASSPRGGGLADTQYF
len: 21; abundance: -; j_gene: TRBJ2-6; d_gene: TRBD2; v_gene: TRBV9; CDR3nt: TGTGCCAGCAGCTCCCCTCGGGGGGTGGGATCATCCTATTCTGGGGCCAACGTCCTGACTTTC; CDR3aa: CASSSPRGVGSSYSGANVLTF
len: 15; abundance: -; j_gene: TRBJ2-7; d_gene: -; v_gene: TRBV16; CDR3nt: TGTGCCAGCAGCCAATCGGCTGCCTCCTCCTACGAGCAGTACTTC; CDR3aa: CASSQSAASSYEQYF
len: 16; abundance: -; j_gene: TRBJ1-3; d_gene: -; v_gene: TRBV27; CDR3nt: TGTGCCAGCAGTTTAAGGGCCGGGAAAAATGGAAACACCATATATTTT; CDR3aa: CASSLRAGKNGNTIYF
len: 15; abundance: -; j_gene: TRBJ1-2; d_gene: -; v_gene: TRBV4-3; CDR3nt: TGCGCCAGCAGCCAAGAAACGGGGTACCTCTATGGCTACACCTTC; CDR3aa: CASSQETGYLYGYTF
len: 15; abundance: -; j_gene: TRBJ1-3; d_gene: -; v_gene: TRBV9; CDR3nt: TGTGCCAGCAGCCTCAGGGCAAGCTCTGGAAACACCATATATTTT; CDR3aa: CASSLRASSGNTIYF
len: 12; abundance: -; j_gene: TRBJ2-2; d_gene: -; v_gene: TRBV29-1; CDR3nt: TGCAGCGCCGTGGGCTTGGGCGGGGAGCTGTTTTTT; CDR3aa: CSAVGLGGELFF
len: 15; abundance: -; j_gene: TRBJ2-7; d_gene: TRBD1; v_gene: TRBV6-4; CDR3nt: TGTGCCAGCAGTGACGCCCGGGACAGAACCTACGAGCAGTACTTC; CDR3aa: CASSDARDRTYEQYF
len: 14; abundance: -; j_gene: TRBJ2-6; d_gene: -; v_gene: TRBV18; CDR3nt: TGTGCCAGCTCACCCCCCGTCGCCGCCAACGTCCTGACTTTC; CDR3aa: CASSPPVAANVLTF
len: 13; abundance: -; j_gene: TRBJ2-7; d_gene: -; v_gene: TRBV27; CDR3nt: TGTGCCAGCAGTTTAAGGCCAGGGAGCGAGCAGTACTTC; CDR3aa: CASSLRPGSEQYF
len: 14; abundance: -; j_gene: TRBJ1-2; d_gene: -; v_gene: TRBV27; CDR3nt: TGTGCCAGCAGTTTAAACTCAGCTAACTATGGCTACACCTTC; CDR3aa: CASSLNSANYGYTF
len: 15; abundance: -; j_gene: TRBJ1-5; d_gene: -; v_gene: TRBV9; CDR3nt: TGTGCCAGCAGCCCCCGCGGGTTGGGGAATCAGCCCCAGCATTTT; CDR3aa: CASSPRGLGNQPQHF
len: 15; abundance: -; j_gene: TRBJ2-3; d_gene: TRBD2; v_gene: TRBV9; CDR3nt: TGTGCCAGCAGCTTTAGCGGGAGCGGTACAGATACGCAGTATTTT; CDR3aa: CASSFSGSGTDTQYF
len: 13; abundance: -; j_gene: TRBJ1-1; d_gene: -; v_gene: TRBV11-3; CDR3nt: TGTGCCAGCAGCTTAGGAGTGAACACTGAAGCTTTCTTT; CDR3aa: CASSLGVNTEAFF
len: 16; abundance: -; j_gene: TRBJ2-3; d_gene: -; v_gene: TRBV5-1; CDR3nt: TGCGCCAGCAGCTACGGCAGGGGTAGTGTCGCAGATACGCAGTATTTT; CDR3aa: CASSYGRGSVADTQYF
len: 16; abundance: -; j_gene: TRBJ2-7; d_gene: -; v_gene: TRBV27; CDR3nt: TGTGCCAGCAGTCTAGGAAACGGGCAGGGAGTCTACGAGCAGTACTTC; CDR3aa: CASSLGNGQGVYEQYF
len: 16; abundance: -; j_gene: TRBJ2-3; d_gene: -; v_gene: TRBV28; CDR3nt: TGTGCCAGCAGTTTACCCCCGGGGAAATCCACAGATACGCAGTATTTT; CDR3aa: CASSLPPGKSTDTQYF
len: 14; abundance: once; j_gene: TRBJ2-1; d_gene: -; v_gene: TRBV5-1; CDR3nt: TGCGCCAGCAGCTCTTCCCTACGAGCGATGGAGCAGTTCTTC; CDR3aa: CASSSSLRAMEQFF
len: 19; abundance: -; j_gene: TRBJ2-1; d_gene: TRBD2; v_gene: TRBV27; CDR3nt: TGTGCCAGCCGATGGTATGGGGTCCCGGGACTAGCGGGGGCACATGAGCAGTTCTTC; CDR3aa: CASRWYGVPGLAGAHEQFF
len: 17; abundance: -; j_gene: TRBJ2-7; d_gene: TRBD1; v_gene: TRBV28; CDR3nt: TGTGCCAGCAGCCGGCCCCTGGACAGGTCGAGCTCCTACGAGCAGTACTTC; CDR3aa: CASSRPLDRSSSYEQYF
len: 16; abundance: -; j_gene: TRBJ2-6; d_gene: TRBD1; v_gene: TRBV7-9; CDR3nt: TGTGCCAGCAGCCGGGACAGCATCTCTGGGGCCAACGTCCTGACTTTC; CDR3aa: CASSRDSISGANVLTF
len: 19; abundance: -; j_gene: TRBJ2-6; d_gene: TRBD2; v_gene: TRBV7-9; CDR3nt: TGTGCCAGCAGCTCACCGGGACTAGCATCCTACTCTGGGGCCAACGTCCTGACTTTC; CDR3aa: CASSSPGLASYSGANVLTF
len: 15; abundance: -; j_gene: TRBJ2-1; d_gene: -; v_gene: TRBV27; CDR3nt: TGTGCCAGCAGTTCCGGGACAACCTCCTACAATGAGCAGTTCTTC; CDR3aa: CASSSGTTSYNEQFF
len: 15; abundance: once; j_gene: TRBJ2-2; d_gene: TRBD1; v_gene: TRBV28; CDR3nt: TGTGCCAGCAGTTTTGACAGGGGGCCCACCGGGGAGCTGTTTTTT; CDR3aa: CASSFDRGPTGELFF
len: 13; abundance: few; j_gene: TRBJ2-7; d_gene: TRBD2; v_gene: TRBV9; CDR3nt: TGTGCCAGCAGCGAAACTAGCGGCTACGAGCAGTACTTC; CDR3aa: CASSETSGYEQYF
len: 13; abundance: -; j_gene: TRBJ2-7; d_gene: TRBD2; v_gene: TRBV10-2; CDR3nt: TGCGCCAGCAGTGAGGGACTAGCCTACGAGCAGTACTTC; CDR3aa: CASSEGLAYEQYF
len: 13; abundance: -; j_gene: TRBJ2-7; d_gene: -; v_gene: TRBV19; CDR3nt: TGTGCCACCCGGGAAGAACCCGCCTACGAGCAGTACTTC; CDR3aa: CATREEPAYEQYF
len: 15; abundance: -; j_gene: TRBJ2-1; d_gene: TRBD1; v_gene: TRBV27; CDR3nt: TGTGCCAGCAGTCTTGGGACAGGGGGCCCTTATGAGCAGTTCTTC; CDR3aa: CASSLGTGGPYEQFF
len: 13; abundance: -; j_gene: TRBJ1-2; d_gene: -; v_gene: TRBV27; CDR3nt: TGTGCCAGCAGTTCGCTGGGGGACTATGGCTACACCTTC; CDR3aa: CASSSLGDYGYTF
len: 15; abundance: -; j_gene: TRBJ2-3; d_gene: -; v_gene: TRBV6-4; CDR3nt: TGTGCCAGCCCGTACCGGCGGGATAACGCAGATACGCAGTATTTT; CDR3aa: CASPYRRDNADTQYF
len: 16; abundance: -; j_gene: TRBJ2-1; d_gene: -; v_gene: TRBV14; CDR3nt: TGTGCCAGCAGCCAAGGGCGGGCCCTCCGTAGGGATGAGCAGTTCTTC; CDR3aa: CASSQGRALRRDEQFF
len: 16; abundance: -; j_gene: TRBJ2-7; d_gene: TRBD2; v_gene: TRBV11-2; CDR3nt: TGTGCCAGCAGCTTATGGTCTAGCGGGAGCTCCTACGAGCAGTACTTC; CDR3aa: CASSLWSSGSSYEQYF
len: 18; abundance: -; j_gene: TRBJ1-5; d_gene: TRBD1; v_gene: TRBV4-1; CDR3nt: TGCGCCAGCAGCCAAGGACCAGGGGGTGCGGATAGCAATCAGCCCCAGCATTTT; CDR3aa: CASSQGPGGADSNQPQHF
len: 14; abundance: -; j_gene: TRBJ1-4; d_gene: -; v_gene: TRBV27; CDR3nt: TGTGCCAGCAGTCTCGGAGGGAGTAATGAAAAACTGTTTTTT; CDR3aa: CASSLGGSNEKLFF
len: 15; abundance: -; j_gene: TRBJ1-2; d_gene: -; v_gene: TRBV7-9; CDR3nt: TGTGCCAGCAGTGACAGCCTGGGGATTGGGGGTGGCTACACCTTC; CDR3aa: CASSDSLGIGGGYTF
len: 13; abundance: -; j_gene: TRBJ1-1; d_gene: -; v_gene: TRBV7-9; CDR3nt: TGTGCCAGCACCCAGGGCAGGGGCGCTGAAGCTTTCTTT; CDR3aa: CASTQGRGAEAFF
len: 14; abundance: -; j_gene: TRBJ1-3; d_gene: -; v_gene: TRBV15; CDR3nt: TGTGCCACCAGGGACCCTTTCTCTGGAAACACCATATATTTT; CDR3aa: CATRDPFSGNTIYF
len: 14; abundance: -; j_gene: TRBJ2-3; d_gene: -; v_gene: TRBV15; CDR3nt: TGTGCCACCAGCAGAGATCGGTCGGACGGATTCTGGTATTTT; CDR3aa: CATSRDRSDGFWYF
len: 19; abundance: -; j_gene: TRBJ2-6; d_gene: -; v_gene: TRBV9; CDR3nt: TGTGCCAGCAGCGTATATTGGGACAAGGGGACCTCTGGGGCCAACGTCCTGACTTTC; CDR3aa: CASSVYWDKGTSGANVLTF
len: 14; abundance: -; j_gene: TRBJ2-7; d_gene: TRBD1; v_gene: TRBV18; CDR3nt: TGTGCCAGCTCACCCGGGACAGGGATCTACGAGCAGTACTTC; CDR3aa: CASSPGTGIYEQYF
len: 14; abundance: -; j_gene: TRBJ1-4; d_gene: -; v_gene: TRBV6-5; CDR3nt: TGTGCCAGCAGTAACAGCCGACTGAGTGAAAAACTGTTTTTT; CDR3aa: CASSNSRLSEKLFF
len: 15; abundance: -; j_gene: TRBJ1-5; d_gene: -; v_gene: TRBV28; CDR3nt: TGTGCCAGCAGTTTATTCCAGTATAGCAATCAGCCCCAGCATTTT; CDR3aa: CASSLFQYSNQPQHF
len: 16; abundance: -; j_gene: TRBJ2-3; d_gene: -; v_gene: TRBV6-6; CDR3nt: TGTGCCAGCAGTTACTACCAAACCGGGAGAGGCGATACGCAGTATTTT; CDR3aa: CASSYYQTGRGDTQYF
len: 15; abundance: -; j_gene: TRBJ2-7; d_gene: -; v_gene: TRBV4-3; CDR3nt: TGCGCCAGCAGCCAGTCCCTTGCTGCCCTCTACGAGCAGTACTTC; CDR3aa: CASSQSLAALYEQYF
len: 12; abundance: few; j_gene: TRBJ1-4; d_gene: -; v_gene: TRBV27; CDR3nt: TGTGCCAGCAGTTTAATGGGTGAAAAACTGTTTTTT; CDR3aa: CASSLMGEKLFF
len: 12; abundance: -; j_gene: TRBJ1-2; d_gene: -; v_gene: TRBV29-1; CDR3nt: TGCAGCGTTGAAGATCGGCTTTATGGCTACACCTTC; CDR3aa: CSVEDRLYGYTF
len: 19; abundance: -; j_gene: TRBJ2-1; d_gene: TRBD2; v_gene: TRBV9; CDR3nt: TGTGCCAGCAGCGACCCCGACGTGAATAGCGGGAGATTGTTTAATGAGCAGTTCTTC; CDR3aa: CASSDPDVNSGRLFNEQFF
len: 15; abundance: -; j_gene: TRBJ2-6; d_gene: -; v_gene: TRBV7-8; CDR3nt: TGTGCCAGCAGCTTAGGAGGGATTGGGGCCAACGTCCTGACTTTC; CDR3aa: CASSLGGIGANVLTF